The source of this T cell receptor (beta chain) is a study of identical twins. Study-wide points: Out-of-frame alpha sequences common to twins exhibited a surplus of low generation probability. Twins' surplus sharing was weaker for beta out-of-frame sequences.

In TCRdb, the 5' RACE reads were re-called with MiXCR into one record per CDR3 protein. The sample has fewer than 800,000 distinct CDR3 sequences, roughly 7.1% seen once. This clonotype was observed many times. Antigen: not known. Separately, the same data were catalogued under a study of yellow fever vaccine responses in identical twins.

Sequencing used PBMCs. The TCR was taken from a woman aged 18-35 years in good health.

CDR3 protein: CASSPGTEQLRQPQHF. CDR3 in DNA: TGTGCCAGCAGTCCCGGGACAGAGCAACTTCGTCAGCCCCAGCATTTT. The rearrangement joins TRBV27 to TRBJ1-5, with 7 bases fitting TRBD1. J gave up 6 bases and V 5 bases, and 13 bases lay outside the gene matches. The CDR3 runs to 16 residues. The germline V gene has CDR1 MNHEY and CDR2 SMNVEV (reference sequence).